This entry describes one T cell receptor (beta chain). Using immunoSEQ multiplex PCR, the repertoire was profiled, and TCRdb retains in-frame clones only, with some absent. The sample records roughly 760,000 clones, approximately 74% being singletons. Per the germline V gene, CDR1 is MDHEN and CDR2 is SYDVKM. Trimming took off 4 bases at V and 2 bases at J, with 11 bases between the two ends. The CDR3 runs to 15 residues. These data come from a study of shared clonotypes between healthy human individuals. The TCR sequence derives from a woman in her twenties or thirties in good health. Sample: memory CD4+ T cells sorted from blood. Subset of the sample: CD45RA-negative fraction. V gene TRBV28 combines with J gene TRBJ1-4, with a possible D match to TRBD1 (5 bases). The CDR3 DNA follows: TGTGCCAGCAGTTCCGAGGGGAGTACTAATGAAAAACTGTTTTTT. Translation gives CASSSEGSTNEKLFF.